This T cell receptor (beta chain) was captured by sequencing in a study of T cells in Graves' hyperthyroidism and ophthalmopathy. The CDR3 regions of TCR beta were amplified from RNA transcripts. During a first-round RT-PCR of the TCR CDR3, the HTBI primer set was used. TCRdb re-analysed the multiplex PCR reads in MiXCR, keeping a single row per CDR3 protein. The table shows about 380,000 distinct CDR3 sequences, with approximately 14% occurring only once. Remarks on this clonotype: No antigen is known for it.

CDR1 is DFQATT, CDR2 SNEGSKA, per germline (reference sequence). Trimming cost V 1 base and J 1 base; bases outside gene matches: 2. The CDR3 runs 15 residues. The study, taken as a whole, reports: Most clonotypes expanded in thyroid above 0.001 were likewise present in blood. It was a median around 6 months before onset that the model predicted ophthalmopathy.

Ophthalmopathy patients all had a Clinical Activity Score of at least 3, a NOSPECS grade of at least 4 and disease under 3 months old. It was 10 ml of fresh peripheral blood that supplied the PBMCs. The sequence came from a woman aged 25 to 45 with Graves' ophthalmopathy. The chain combines TRBV20-1 with TRBJ2-2; TRBD1 matches at 8 bases. The sample comprised blood. For the CDR3, the DNA is TGCAGTGCTAGAGGCGACAGGGGGAACACCGGGGAGCTGTTTTTT. Amino acids: CSARGDRGNTGELFF.